This T cell receptor (beta chain) was retrieved from a study of T cell responses to AZD1222 COVID-19 vaccine. The study's findings and limits: Females made up more of the donors, who were largely white British, and clonal diversity may have come out too low. Baseline serostatus was positive in only a handful of AZD1222 recipients. Across the whole spike, CD4 TCRs peaked at regions 160-218 and 743-854.

Turning to this clone: Its antigen remains unidentified.

The data were produced by immunoSEQ multiplex PCR, yet TCRdb's version contains in-frame clones alone and is incomplete. The profile shows about 78,000 clones, approximately 86% of them singletons. The source of this sequence is an adult in good health. The source was peripheral blood, collected on day 0 of MenACWY control vaccination.

This chain's CDR3 is CSVEAGRYTEAFF. In DNA form, the CDR3 reads TGCAGCGTTGAGGCAGGGAGGTACACTGAAGCTTTCTTT. This chain links TRBV29-1 with TRBJ1-1; the D gene is possibly TRBD1 (5 bases). Germline-derived CDR1 and CDR2 are SQVTM and ANQGSEA. Trimming pared 3 bases from V and 3 bases from J, leaving 11 bases between. This CDR3 region has 13 residues.